One and the same sample provided the 27 T cell receptor beta chains below, sequenced in a study of identical twins. TCRdb itself ran the 5' RACE reads through MiXCR, one entry per CDR3 protein. The sample has a few hundred thousand distinct CDR3 sequences, approximately 8.3% seen once; the top ten hold less than 4%. These data were also filed under a second study, of yellow fever vaccine responses in identical twins.

Specimen: CD8+ T cells sorted from blood. The receptors originated from a woman aged 18-30 years in good health.

The genes are TRBV11-3 and TRBJ2-2; TRBD1 aligns across 10 bases. This CDR3 is 15 amino acids long. Trimming at V came to 5 bases and at J to 4 bases, leaving 4 bases not matched to a gene. Germline V gene lookup returns CDR1 SGHNT and CDR2 YENEEA. CDR3 in amino acids: CASSHRTGGTGELFF. In nucleotides, the CDR3 is TGTGCCAGCAGCCACCGGACAGGGGGCACCGGGGAGCTGTTTTTT.

This clonotype was detected many times. This chain joins TRBV4-3 and TRBJ2-2, with D possibly matching TRBD2 (5 bases). The germline CDR1 and CDR2 sequences are LGHNA and YSLEER. This CDR3 region has 16 residues. V was shortened by 4 bases and J by 4 bases, with 16 bases between the two germline ends. In DNA, the CDR3 is TGCGCCAGCAGCCCTACGGTTCTAGGAGGCACCGGGGAGCTGTTTTTT. Its translation: CASSPTVLGGTGELFF.

This clonotype was seen repeatedly, ten times or more. The chain joins TRBV20-1 to TRBJ2-3; D call uncertain. Germline V gives CDR1 DFQATT, CDR2 SNEGSKA (reference sequence). This CDR3 region has 16 residues. V was trimmed by 0 bases and J by 1 base, leaving 14 bases between them. CDR3: CSARDRVGSGTDTQYF. The CDR3 bases are TGCAGTGCTAGAGATCGGGTAGGGTCTGGCACAGATACGCAGTATTTT.

In this sample, this clonotype turned up many times. The CDR3 spells CASSGLNIDNEQFF. The CDR3 DNA reads as TGTGCCAGCTCGGGACTAAACATAGACAATGAGCAGTTCTTC. This chain connects TRBV7-6 to TRBJ2-1; 7 nucleotides match TRBD2. This CDR3 spans 14 amino acids. Looked up from germline, CDR1 is SGHVS and CDR2 is FNYEAQ. The ends lost 8 bases at V and 5 bases at J; junction bases unmatched: 9.

The genes are TRBV6-4 and TRBJ2-4, with D hard to call. The CDR3 sequence is 14 residues long. Trimming left V 7 bases short and J 0 bases short, with 10 bases between. CDR1 is MRHNA, CDR2 SNTAGT, per germline. The CDR3 reads CASTPLPAKNIQYF. The CDR3 nucleotides read TGTGCCAGCACCCCTCTCCCAGCCAAAAACATTCAGTACTTC.

A note on this clonotype: This may arise from a read error, as a much more abundant clone is one base away. This chain connects TRBV5-1 to TRBJ2-5; D could derive from TRBD1 or TRBD2 (7 bases each). This CDR3 contains 15 residues. The V gene's germline CDR1 is SGHRS and CDR2 YFSETQ. In DNA form, the CDR3 reads TGCACCAGCGGGGTACAAAACCGGGACAGAGAGACCCAGTACTTC. Its translation is CTSGVQNRDRETQYF.

This clonotype was counted between two and nine times. The chain uses TRBV11-2 and TRBJ2-5; D is perhaps TRBD2 (5 bases). Germline V lookup: CDR1 SGHAT, CDR2 FQNNGV. The ends were cut back, 0 bases at V and 5 bases at J, with 7 bases in the middle. CDR3 length: 13 amino acids. The CDR3 DNA follows: TGTGCCAGCAGCTTAGATCCGGGGGAGACCCAGTACTTC. This sequence encodes CASSLDPGETQYF.

This clonotype was picked up many times. This sequence joins TRBV20-1 and TRBJ2-5, with 8 bases lining up with TRBD2. The CDR3 has 13 residues. Germline CDR1 reads DFQATT; CDR2 reads SNEGSKA (reference sequence). V lost 6 bases, J lost 3 bases, and 6 bases stayed unmatched. The CDR3 reads CSAQREWEETQYF. The CDR3 nucleotides read TGCAGTGCCCAGCGGGAGTGGGAAGAGACCCAGTACTTC.

The gene calls are TRBV20-1 and TRBJ2-7; D may be TRBD1 (5 bases). The CDR3 loop spans 16 amino acids. V was shortened by 0 bases and J by 3 bases, with 18 bases between the two germline ends. Germline V gives CDR1 DFQATT, CDR2 SNEGSKA (reference sequence). Written as DNA, the CDR3 is TGCAGTGCTAGAGACCTCGGCGACAGAAACGGCTACGAGCAGTACTTC. Translation gives CSARDLGDRNGYEQYF.

The genes are TRBV29-1 and TRBJ2-7; 9 bases align to TRBD2. The J segment lost 4 bases and the V segment lost 7 bases, leaving 8 bases of the junction unmatched. CDR1 is SQVTM and CDR2 is ANQGSEA in the germline V gene. The CDR3 runs to 13 residues. CDR3 amino acids: CSALGGRVYEQYF. The CDR3 region has the DNA TGCAGCGCCCTGGGCGGGAGGGTTTACGAGCAGTACTTC.

This clonotype has just a few counts. This chain uses TRBV11-2 with TRBJ2-1; the match to TRBD2 covers 8 bases. Germline lookup yields CDR1 SGHAT and CDR2 FQNNGV. This CDR3 has 18 residues. Unmatched junction bases numbered 12, after V lost 5 bases and J lost 0 bases. Written as DNA, the CDR3 is TGTGCCAGCAGCCAACATGACCTTAGCGGGATCTCCTACAATGAGCAGTTCTTC. This sequence encodes CASSQHDLSGISYNEQFF.

This clonotype occurred many times. The chain is built from TRBV10-3 and TRBJ2-3; 7 nucleotides line up with TRBD1. The J segment lost 2 bases and the V segment lost 3 bases, leaving 2 bases of the junction unmatched. The CDR3 covers 14 residues. Germline V lookup: CDR1 ENHRY, CDR2 SYGVKD. This chain's CDR3 is CAISEEGATDTQYF. Here the CDR3 DNA reads TGTGCCATCAGTGAAGAGGGGGCCACAGATACGCAGTATTTT.

This clonotype was detected only a few times. The DNA for the CDR3 is TGTGCCAGCAGCGCAACCGGGACTAGCGGATTCAATGAGCAGTTCTTC. As protein: CASSATGTSGFNEQFF. V and J are TRBV6-4 and TRBJ2-1; 11 bases line up with TRBD2. Per the germline V gene, CDR1 is MRHNA and CDR2 is SNTAGT. V was clipped by 6 bases and J by 6 bases; unmatched bases: 10. The CDR3 length is 16 residues.

Only a few counts were recorded for this clonotype. The chain employs TRBV5-1 and TRBJ2-5; possible D gene TRBD1, 8 bases. This CDR3 has 14 residues. Per germline, CDR1 SGHRS and CDR2 YFSETQ. V dropped 4 bases and J dropped 5 bases, with 15 bases sitting between them. CDR3 region: CASSPPQGGETQYF. CDR3 in DNA: TGCGCCAGCAGCCCGCCACAGGGGGGGGAGACCCAGTACTTC.

This clonotype was seen many times. The chain combines TRBV29-1 with TRBJ2-7; D is unresolved. This CDR3 is 12 amino acids long. CDR1 and CDR2 (germline): SQVTM, ANQGSEA. Deletions cut 0 bases from V and 2 bases from J, with 5 bases between. In DNA form, the CDR3 reads TGCAGCGTTGAAGATCAGGCCTACGAGCAGTACTTC. It is translated as CSVEDQAYEQYF.

Ten or more counts support this clonotype. CDR3 amino acids: CASSQDRTGVTEAFF. The CDR3 DNA is TGCGCCAGCAGCCAAGATAGGACAGGAGTTACAGAAGCTTTCTTT. The chain joins TRBV4-3 to TRBJ1-1; the match to TRBD1 covers 7 bases. The germline gives CDR1 LGHNA, CDR2 YSLEER. This CDR3 is built from 15 residues. Trimming cost V 0 bases and J 8 bases; bases outside gene matches: 9.

This clonotype was seen a handful of times. The CDR3 loop is CASRDGGSAFHEQYF. CDR3 DNA sequence: TGTGCCAGCAGGGACGGGGGCTCCGCTTTCCACGAGCAGTACTTC. The chain has TRBV27 and TRBJ2-7; D may be TRBD1 or TRBD2 (6 bases each). V was pared by 6 bases and J by 5 bases, with 20 bases between. This CDR3 has 15 residues. Germline V CDR1 and CDR2: MNHEY, SMNVEV (reference sequence).

This clonotype was seen only a few times. This chain joins TRBV4-3 and TRBJ2-7; 9 positions agree with TRBD2. CDR1 LGHNA and CDR2 YSLEER come from the germline V gene. V dropped 0 bases and J dropped 6; count of bases not matched to a gene: 9. The CDR3 loop spans 16 amino acids. CDR3 sequence reads: CASSQDRAGGSVEQYF. CDR3 in DNA: TGCGCCAGCAGCCAAGACCGAGCGGGGGGCTCGGTCGAGCAGTACTTC.

This clonotype was recorded many times. CDR3 DNA sequence: TGCAGCGTTGGCGGCGGGACCTACGAGCAGTACTTC. This codes for CSVGGGTYEQYF. This rearrangement joins TRBV29-1 to TRBJ2-7, with TRBD2 as a possible D gene (6 bases). Germline V gives CDR1 SQVTM, CDR2 ANQGSEA. Trimming left V 4 bases short and J 2 bases short, with 9 bases between. This CDR3 spans 12 amino acids.

At least ten counts were recorded for this clonotype. As DNA, the CDR3 is TGTGCCAGCAGTGAATGGGGAGGGGAGACCCAGTACTTC. Translation gives CASSEWGGETQYF. This sequence joins TRBV25-1 and TRBJ2-5, with 7 bases matching TRBD2. This CDR3 contains 13 residues. Trimming removed 1 base from V and 5 bases from J; junction bases left unmatched: 1. The germline V gene has CDR1 MGHDK and CDR2 SYGVNS.

This clonotype was counted only a few times. The J gene is TRBJ1-1, the V gene TRBV11-2; D not resolved. CDR1 SGHAT and CDR2 FQNNGV come from the germline V gene. V lost 1 base and J 1 base, leaving 10 bases between the germline ends. The CDR3 extends over 15 amino acids. The CDR3 protein is CASSLVANGNTEAFF. The CDR3 DNA follows: TGTGCCAGCAGCTTAGTGGCAAATGGGAACACTGAAGCTTTCTTT.

Concerning this clonotype itself: A much bigger clone sits one base away, suggesting this may be a read error. The chain combines TRBV12-3 or TRBV12-4 with TRBJ2-5; 8 nucleotides align to TRBD2. The junction had 13 bases not matched to a gene; V was cut back by 8 bases and J by 5 bases. The CDR3 extends over 15 amino acids. CDR3 DNA: TGTGCCAGCGCATTAGCGGGACGGTACCTTGAGACCCAGTACTTC. It codes for CASALAGRYLETQYF.

This clonotype turned up a few times. The rearrangement uses TRBV3-1 and TRBJ2-7, with a tentative D call TRBD2 (5 bases). CDR1 and CDR2 (germline): LGHDT, YNNKEL (reference sequence). The V end was cut by 4 bases, the J end by 6 bases, with 19 bases between. The CDR3 runs to 15 residues. The CDR3 protein is CASSRRDEGPLEQYF. DNA for the CDR3: TGTGCCAGCAGCCGCCGAGATGAGGGCCCACTCGAGCAGTACTTC.

CDR3 DNA sequence: TGTGCCAGCAGCGATACAGGGGGATCACCCCTCCACTTT. Its protein product is CASSDTGGSPLHF. The chain recombines TRBV7-9 with TRBJ1-6; 8 bases map to TRBD1. The CDR3 has 13 amino acids. The ends lost 5 bases at V and 10 bases at J; junction bases unmatched: 4. The V gene's germline CDR1 is SEHNR and CDR2 FQNEAQ (reference sequence). The full variable domain, its missing parts supplied by reference TRBV7-9 and TRBJ1-6, is DTGVSQNPRHKITKRGQNVTFRCDPISEHNRLYWYRQTLGQGPEFLTYFQNEAQLEKSRLLSDRFSAERPKGSFSTLEIQRTEQGDSAMYLCASSDTGGSPLHFGNGTRLTVT.

This clonotype turned up a few times. The chain links TRBV3-1 to TRBJ2-7; D perhaps matches TRBD2 (7 bases). There are 15 residues in the CDR3. Per germline, CDR1 LGHDT and CDR2 YNNKEL (reference sequence). Trimming cost V 0 bases and J 2 bases, with 11 bases left between them. CDR3 in amino acids: CASSQEGGAAYEQYF. CDR3 coding DNA: TGTGCCAGCAGCCAAGAGGGGGGGGCGGCCTACGAGCAGTACTTC.

This clonotype was recorded a few times. This chain links TRBV27 with TRBJ2-7, with TRBD2 matching over 8 bases. The CDR3 spans 15 residues. CDR1 and CDR2 (germline): MNHEY, SMNVEV (reference sequence). J lost 2 bases, V lost 6 bases, and 9 bases had no gene match. CDR3 residues: CASSLGGGKTYEQYF. DNA of the CDR3: TGTGCCAGCAGCTTAGGCGGGGGGAAAACCTACGAGCAGTACTTC.

DNA for the CDR3: TGCGCCAGCAGCCAAGACCGGACTAGCGGGAGAGTAAATGAGCAGTTCTTC. Translation: CASSQDRTSGRVNEQFF. The V call is TRBV4-3, the J call TRBJ2-1; 13 bases are a match to TRBD2. Trimming cost V 0 bases and J 7 bases; bases outside gene matches: 6. This CDR3 has 17 residues. Germline V gene data show CDR1 as LGHNA and CDR2 as YSLEER.